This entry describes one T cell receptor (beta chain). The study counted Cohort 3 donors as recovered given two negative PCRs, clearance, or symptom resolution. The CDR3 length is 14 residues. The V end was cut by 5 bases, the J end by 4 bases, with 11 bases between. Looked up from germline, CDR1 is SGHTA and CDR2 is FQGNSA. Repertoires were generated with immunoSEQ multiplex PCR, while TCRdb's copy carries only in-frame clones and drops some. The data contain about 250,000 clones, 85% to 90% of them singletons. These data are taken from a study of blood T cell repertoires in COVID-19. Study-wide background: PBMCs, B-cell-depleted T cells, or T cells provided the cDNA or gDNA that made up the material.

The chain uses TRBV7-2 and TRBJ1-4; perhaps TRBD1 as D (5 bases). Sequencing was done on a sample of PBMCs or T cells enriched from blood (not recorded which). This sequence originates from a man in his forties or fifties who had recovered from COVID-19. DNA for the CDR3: TGTGCCAGCAGCCCGACAGAGTATAATGAAAAACTGTTTTTT. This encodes CASSPTEYNEKLFF.